Sequencing of this T cell receptor (beta chain) was carried out in a study of blood T cell repertoires in COVID-19. Study-level background: Material from acute and convalescent COVID-19 was sourced from the United States, Italy and Spain.

This table comes from immunoSEQ multiplex PCR, and its TCRdb copy is limited to in-frame clones, with some not included. The sample has roughly 150,000 clones; roughly 81% are singletons. The ends lost 7 bases at V and 7 bases at J; junction bases unmatched: 11. Germline V gene sequence: CDR1 SGHDT, CDR2 YYEEEE. This CDR3 comprises 17 residues. The receptor was derived from a woman between 50 and 59 years old with COVID-19, enrolled during active disease. This rearrangement joins TRBV5-6 to TRBJ2-1; TRBD2 aligns across 16 bases. Sequenced material: peripheral blood. CDR3 bases: TGTGCCAGCGGACCGGGACTAGCGGGGGGGCCAAGGAATGAGCAGTTCTTC. It specifies CASGPGLAGGPRNEQFF.